A selection of T cell receptor beta chains follows, all from one sample in a study of T-cell reconstitution after alpha-beta-depleted transplantation in children. A single record per CDR3 protein comes from TCRdb applying MiXCR to the PCR reads. The sample lists around 50,000 distinct CDR3 sequences, roughly half occurring once. The sequencing here drew on peripheral blood, taken before TCRalphabeta/CD19-depleted stem cell transplant. The receptors were gathered from a boy in the first two years of life with SCID, due to receive a stem cell transplant. The CDR3 runs from the conserved cysteine through the conserved F or W. D genes are given only for firm matches. Clone size, where shown, is once, few, many, or a class for clones that have expanded.

D gene	J gene	clone size	V gene	CDR3 protein	CDR3 DNA
.	TRBJ2-2	.	TRBV27	CAIQGPGELFF	TGTGCCATCCAGGGGCCCGGGGAGCTGTTTTTT
TRBD2	TRBJ2-1	few	TRBV7-6	CASTRSGGPYNEQFF	TGTGCCAGCACCAGAAGCGGGGGTCCGTACAATGAGCAGTTCTTC
.	TRBJ2-5	.	TRBV29-1	CSLRTAQETQYF	TGCAGCCTTCGGACGGCCCAAGAGACCCAGTACTTC
.	TRBJ2-5	.	TRBV7-7	CASSPHGHQETQYF	TGTGCCAGCAGCCCCCACGGCCACCAAGAGACCCAGTACTTC
.	TRBJ1-6	medium-sized	TRBV5-1	CASSLTDDYNSPLHF	TGCGCCAGCAGCTTGACAGATGACTATAATTCACCCCTCCACTTT
TRBD2	TRBJ2-3	.	TRBV4-1	CASSQGLAGGNTDTQYF	TGCGCCAGCAGCCAGGGACTAGCGGGGGGTAACACAGATACGCAGTATTTT
.	TRBJ2-7	.	TRBV2	CASSHRPNPGTEQYF	TGTGCCAGCAGTCACAGACCGAATCCAGGTACCGAGCAGTACTTC
.	TRBJ2-3	.	TRBV7-8	CASSEGGDTQYF	TGTGCCAGCAGCGAGGGGGGAGATACGCAGTATTTT
.	TRBJ2-1	.	TRBV29-1	CSVGRGLNEQFF	TGCAGCGTTGGTAGAGGCCTTAATGAGCAGTTCTTC
.	TRBJ2-3	.	TRBV5-5	CASSFSSADTDTQYF	TGTGCCAGCAGCTTCTCTAGTGCCGACACAGATACGCAGTATTTT
TRBD1	TRBJ1-2	.	TRBV3-1	CASSYRGFRYGYTF	TGTGCCAGCAGCTACAGGGGGTTCCGCTATGGCTACACCTTC
.	TRBJ2-3	.	TRBV6-5	CASSSGVYTDTQYF	TGTGCCAGCAGTTCGGGGGTTTACACAGATACGCAGTATTTT
.	TRBJ1-2	.	TRBV10-2	CASISTGVGYTF	TGCGCCAGCATTTCCACAGGTGTTGGCTACACCTTC
.	TRBJ1-5	.	TRBV12-3/TRBV12-4	CASRSWGNQPQHF	TGTGCCAGCAGATCTTGGGGCAATCAGCCCCAGCATTTT
TRBD2	TRBJ2-5	many	TRBV9	CASSFEAGGPQETQYF	TGTGCCAGCAGCTTCGAAGCGGGGGGACCCCAAGAGACCCAGTACTTC
.	TRBJ1-5	.	TRBV20-1	CSARGHNNQPQHF	TGCAGTGCTCGGGGACATAACAATCAGCCCCAGCATTTT
TRBD1	TRBJ2-1	.	TRBV10-3	CAISAAVGQGYNEQFF	TGTGCCATCAGTGCAGCGGTGGGACAGGGCTACAATGAGCAGTTCTTC
TRBD2	TRBJ2-3	few	TRBV27	CASSLSRAGGTDTQYF	TGTGCCAGCAGTTTATCGCGAGCGGGGGGCACAGATACGCAGTATTTT
.	TRBJ2-3	.	TRBV5-1	CASSLVTGKNTQYF	TGCGCCAGCAGCTTGGTCACGGGCAAAAATACGCAGTATTTT
.	TRBJ1-4	.	TRBV20-1	CSGYGRALEKLFF	TGCAGTGGCTACGGGAGGGCTTTAGAAAAACTGTTTTTT
TRBD1	TRBJ2-4	.	TRBV6-1	CASRPNRGRGKNIQYF	TGTGCCAGCAGACCGAACAGGGGGCGAGGCAAAAACATTCAGTACTTC
TRBD1	TRBJ2-6	.	TRBV18	CASSTTSGQGPSGANVLTF	TGTGCCAGCTCTACCACGTCAGGACAGGGGCCATCTGGGGCCAACGTCCTGACTTTC
.	TRBJ2-3	.	TRBV9	CASSVDPQGTDTQYF	TGTGCCAGCAGCGTTGATCCCCAGGGCACAGATACGCAGTATTTT
TRBD2	TRBJ2-3	few	TRBV19	CASSVGGAGTDTQYF	TGTGCCAGTAGCGTCGGGGGGGCGGGCACAGATACGCAGTATTTT
.	TRBJ2-1	.	TRBV20-1	CIAHGGDRSYNEQFF	TGCATTGCTCACGGGGGGGACAGGTCCTACAATGAGCAGTTCTTC
TRBD2	TRBJ2-7	.	TRBV7-2	CASSLSGGDHEQYF	TGTGCCAGCAGTCTGAGCGGGGGGGACCACGAGCAGTACTTC
TRBD1	TRBJ2-5	few	TRBV24-1	CATSDPGQGETQYF	TGTGCCACCAGTGATCCGGGACAGGGAGAGACCCAGTACTTC
.	TRBJ1-1	.	TRBV20-1	CSAREMGRSYTEAFF	TGCAGTGCTAGAGAAATGGGGAGGTCTTACACTGAAGCTTTCTTT
.	TRBJ2-1	many	TRBV27	CASCPGGAHDEQFF	TGTGCCAGCTGCCCCGGAGGGGCGCACGATGAGCAGTTCTTC
.	TRBJ2-7	.	TRBV7-9	CASSSPGSYEQYF	TGTGCCAGCAGCTCCCCAGGGAGCTACGAGCAGTACTTC
.	TRBJ2-4	.	TRBV3-1	CASSHRDLLAKNIQYF	TGTGCCAGCAGCCACAGGGATTTACTAGCCAAAAACATTCAGTACTTC
TRBD2	TRBJ2-1	.	TRBV7-8	CASSLSGGHSYNEQFF	TGTGCCAGCAGCTTGAGCGGGGGCCACTCCTACAATGAGCAGTTCTTC
TRBD1	TRBJ1-4	.	TRBV7-7	CASSRKAGTDEKLFF	TGTGCCAGCAGCCGGAAGGCCGGGACAGATGAAAAACTGTTTTTT
.	TRBJ2-5	.	TRBV5-1	CASSPMGGLETQYF	TGCGCCAGCAGCCCCATGGGGGGGCTGGAGACCCAGTACTTC
.	TRBJ2-5	.	TRBV3-1	CASSQGVEGWETQYF	TGTGCCAGCAGCCAAGGGGTGGAGGGATGGGAGACCCAGTACTTC
.	TRBJ2-7	.	TRBV2	CASQQGDHEQYF	TGTGCCAGTCAGCAGGGAGACCATGAGCAGTACTTC
TRBD2	TRBJ2-1	.	TRBV6-2/TRBV6-3	CASSWRLAGGNEQFF	TGTGCCAGCAGTTGGCGACTAGCGGGGGGGAATGAGCAGTTCTTC
.	TRBJ2-1	.	TRBV10-3	CAIGRQGNEQFF	TGTGCCATCGGTCGGCAGGGGAATGAGCAGTTCTTC
.	TRBJ1-5	.	TRBV4-1	CASSQALTGQGYNQPQHF	TGCGCCAGCAGCCAAGCTCTAACGGGCCAGGGATACAATCAGCCCCAGCATTTT
TRBD1	TRBJ2-4	.	TRBV5-5	CASSSPGTGGNIQYF	TGTGCCAGCAGTTCCCCGGGGACAGGGGGGAACATTCAGTACTTC
.	TRBJ2-6	.	TRBV7-6	CASSLPEAGSGQTSGANVLTF	TGTGCCAGCAGCTTACCGGAGGCCGGATCAGGACAGACCTCTGGGGCCAACGTCCTGACTTTC
.	TRBJ2-3	.	TRBV7-6	CASKGDTQYF	TGTGCCAGCAAGGGAGATACGCAGTATTTT
TRBD1	TRBJ2-1	.	TRBV29-1	CSVPGQGLTSYNEQFF	TGCAGCGTGCCGGGACAGGGCTTAACTTCCTACAATGAGCAGTTCTTC
TRBD1	TRBJ2-1	.	TRBV27	CASQEQGYYNEQFF	TGTGCCAGCCAAGAACAGGGGTACTACAATGAGCAGTTCTTC
TRBD2	TRBJ2-7	.	TRBV20-1	CSARSTSGAYEQYF	TGCAGTGCTAGGTCGACTAGCGGGGCGTACGAGCAGTACTTC
.	TRBJ1-2	many	TRBV4-1	CASSPGPRDGNYGYTF	TGCGCCAGCAGCCCCGGGCCTCGGGACGGGAACTATGGCTACACCTTC
.	TRBJ1-1	.	TRBV5-5	CASSLAVNTEAFF	TGTGCCAGCAGCTTGGCAGTGAACACTGAAGCTTTCTTT
.	TRBJ2-5	.	TRBV7-8	CASSLITGQQETQYF	TGTGCCAGCAGCTTAATAACTGGACAGCAAGAGACCCAGTACTTC
TRBD1	TRBJ2-7	.	TRBV7-9	CASSLEGQFYEQYF	TGTGCCAGCAGCTTAGAGGGACAGTTCTACGAGCAGTACTTC
.	TRBJ2-7	many	TRBV6-5	CASSQTDFYEQYF	TGTGCCAGCAGCCAGACAGACTTCTACGAGCAGTACTTC
.	TRBJ2-3	many	TRBV12-3/TRBV12-4	CASVRDRPTDTQYF	TGTGCCAGCGTCCGGGACCGGCCAACAGATACGCAGTATTTT
TRBD1	TRBJ1-3	few	TRBV29-1	CSAGTGEVAGNTIYF	TGCAGCGCCGGGACAGGGGAGGTGGCTGGAAACACCATATATTTT
.	TRBJ1-2	few	TRBV29-1	CSVAGSSKEYGYTF	TGCAGCGTTGCCGGGTCCTCCAAGGAGTATGGCTACACCTTC
.	TRBJ2-7	.	TRBV5-6	CASSLGQVGEQYF	TGTGCCAGCAGCTTGGGACAGGTGGGCGAGCAGTACTTC